These 27 T cell receptor beta chains were sequenced from one sample in a study of cytomegalovirus exposure and HLA in healthy donors (dated 2017 in TCRdb). Library construction relied on the immunoSEQ multiplex PCR assay. TCRdb retrieved this table from immuneACCESS and kept in-frame rearrangements only. Not all clones are present; in checked studies, unresolved V genes account for under half, and no reason is known for the remainder. This sample has approximately 97,000 clones in its table, and approximately 95% of those were observed once. Clones ranked in the top ten supply around 1.1% of the sample. Material: PBMCs. Every receptor here comes from a woman aged 30 to 39 in good health and CMV-seropositive.

The genes are TRBV2 and TRBJ2-7; D uncertain. The CDR3 is 11 residues long. Germline V gives CDR1 SNHLY, CDR2 FYNNEI. The V and J ends lost 6 bases and 7 bases respectively, with 10 bases between them. The CDR3 loop is CASRALSEQYF. The CDR3 nucleotides are TGTGCCAGCAGAGCCCTGTCGGAGCAGTACTTC.

Only a few counts were recorded for this clone. The chain joins TRBV28 to TRBJ1-1, with TRBD1 identical over 7 bases. The CDR3 has 17 residues. CDR1 and CDR2 (germline): MDHEN, SYDVKM. With V trimmed by 5 bases and J by 1 base, 13 bases remained unmatched. Here the CDR3 reads CASSKDRMGSGNTEAFF. CDR3 DNA: TGTGCCAGCAGTAAGGACAGGATGGGGAGCGGGAACACTGAAGCTTTCTTT.

The chain is built from TRBV28 and TRBJ2-1; 7 bases agree with TRBD2. J was trimmed by 6 bases and V by 6 bases; bases with no gene match: 11. Germline loops: CDR1 MDHEN, CDR2 SYDVKM. The CDR3 extends over 15 amino acids. CDR3 residues: CASSLRLATGNEQFF. The CDR3 nucleotides are TGTGCCAGCAGCCTTAGACTAGCTACTGGCAATGAGCAGTTCTTC.

This rearrangement joins TRBV5-6 to TRBJ2-7; D perhaps matches TRBD2 (7 bases). The CDR3 runs to 15 residues. Germline CDR1 SGHDT, CDR2 YYEEEE. V gave up 6 bases and J gave up 5 bases, with 21 bases separating them. The DNA of the CDR3 is TGTGCCAGCAACCCTAAGGGGGGGTCTGCAAACGAGCAGTACTTC. Protein product: CASNPKGGSANEQYF.

V is TRBV6-1 and J is TRBJ1-1; no reliable D call. The V gene's germline CDR1 is MNHNS and CDR2 SASEGT. The CDR3 has 11 amino acids. V was cut by 4 bases and J by 5 bases, with 5 bases left in between. The CDR3 DNA follows: TGTGCCAGCAGTGGAGTGACTGAAGCTTTCTTT. Translated, it gives CASSGVTEAFF.

The chain has TRBV29-1 and TRBJ2-1; weak D call: TRBD2 (5 bases). The V and J ends lost 7 bases and 7 bases respectively, with 17 bases between them. Germline values: CDR1 SQVTM, CDR2 ANQGSEA. This CDR3 has 13 residues. The CDR3 here is CSGERELGNEQFF. The CDR3 DNA is TGCAGCGGCGAAAGGGAGTTAGGAAATGAGCAGTTCTTC.

V and J are TRBV6-1 and TRBJ2-5; tentative D call: TRBD1 (5 bases). The CDR3 length is 14 residues. Germline V CDR1 and CDR2: MNHNS, SASEGT. V lost 6 bases and J 5 bases, leaving 16 bases between the germline ends. CDR3 loop: CASRFPGSYETQYF. The CDR3 coding sequence is TGTGCCAGCAGGTTCCCAGGGTCGTATGAGACCCAGTACTTC.

The chain carries TRBV7-8 and TRBJ1-1; D is unclear. Germline V CDR1 and CDR2: SGHVS, FQNEAQ. The V and J ends lost 5 bases and 4 bases respectively, with 11 bases between them. CDR3 length: 13 amino acids. The CDR3 here is CASSQEASTEAFF. CDR3 nucleotide sequence: TGTGCCAGCAGCCAAGAGGCGAGCACTGAAGCTTTCTTT.

The chain combines TRBV28 with TRBJ2-7; D is unclear. The V and J ends lost 6 bases and 7 bases respectively, with 13 bases between them. The CDR3 has 12 residues. In germline, CDR1 is MDHEN, CDR2 SYDVKM. The CDR3 reads CASRAPPREQYF. In DNA form, the CDR3 reads TGTGCCAGCAGGGCTCCACCGCGGGAGCAGTACTTC.

With respect to this clone: This sample also contains other DNA sequences that code for the same CDR3. The chain recombines TRBV11-2 with TRBJ2-1; D is perhaps TRBD2 (6 bases). The germline gives CDR1 SGHAT, CDR2 FQNNGV. The V end was cut by 1 base, the J end by 7 bases, with 11 bases between. The CDR3 length is 14 residues. The CDR3 reads CASSLAGVRNEQFF. The CDR3 coding sequence is TGTGCCAGCAGCTTAGCGGGAGTTCGGAATGAGCAGTTCTTC. Full variable domain (missing parts from reference TRBV11-2 and TRBJ2-1): EAGVAQSPRYKIIEKRQSVAFWCNPISGHATLYWYQQILGQGPKLLIQFQNNGVVDDSQLPKDRFSAERLKGVDSTLKIQPAKLEDSAVYLCASSLAGVRNEQFFGPGTRLTVL.

The CDR3 bases are TGTGCCAGCAGCTTATTACGGGAGTCGTACGAGCAGTACTTC. This translates into CASSLLRESYEQYF. This chain connects TRBV13 to TRBJ2-7; perhaps TRBD2 as D (6 bases). Deletions cut 2 bases from V and 4 bases from J, with 12 bases between. Germline values: CDR1 PRHDT, CDR2 FYEKMQ (reference sequence). The CDR3 has 14 amino acids.

The chain is built from TRBV4-3 and TRBJ2-2, with 8 nucleotides matching TRBD2. V lost 1 base and J lost 5; bases outside the gene matches: 6. The germline CDR1 and CDR2 sequences are LGHNA and YSLEER. This CDR3 spans 16 amino acids. The CDR3 sequence is CASSQGAGVWTGELFF. The CDR3 nucleotides are TGCGCCAGCAGCCAAGGAGCGGGAGTGTGGACCGGGGAGCTGTTTTTT.

The J gene is TRBJ1-1, the V gene TRBV6-5; 8 bases map to TRBD1. After removal of 6 bases from V and 4 bases from J, the junction contained 10 bases not matched to a gene. The germline CDR1 and CDR2 sequences are MNHEY and SVGAGI. The CDR3 runs to 15 residues. For the CDR3, the DNA is TGTGCCAGCAGGAACACCGGGACAGGTCGCACTGAAGCTTTCTTT. This translates into CASRNTGTGRTEAFF.

The chain employs TRBV5-4 and TRBJ2-1, with no clear D. Trimming left V 5 bases short and J 8 bases short, with 11 bases between. Germline CDR1 SGHNT, CDR2 YYREEE (reference sequence). The CDR3 totals 12 residues. CDR3 region: CASRKERDEQFF. The CDR3 nucleotides are TGTGCCAGCAGAAAAGAACGCGATGAGCAGTTCTTC.

There are a few counts of this clone. The gene calls are TRBV15 and TRBJ2-2, with 7 bases fitting TRBD2. With V trimmed by 7 bases and J by 9 bases, 14 bases remained unmatched. The germline V gene encodes CDR1 LNHNV and CDR2 YYDKDF (reference sequence). This CDR3 region has 15 residues. The CDR3 reads CATKPPGLDHRELFF. The CDR3 DNA reads TGTGCCACCAAGCCCCCTGGACTAGACCACCGGGAGCTGTTTTTT.

This clone was detected once. The chain combines TRBV6-6 with TRBJ2-7; TRBD2 aligns across 13 bases. With V trimmed by 4 bases and J by 3 bases, 6 bases remained unmatched. The CDR3 is 16 residues long. Germline V gene sequence: CDR1 MNHNY, CDR2 SVGAGI (reference sequence). CDR3 sequence: CASSSALAGGVYEQYF. The DNA of the CDR3 is TGTGCCAGCAGTTCTGCACTAGCGGGAGGGGTCTACGAGCAGTACTTC.

The chain carries TRBV20-1 and TRBJ2-7, with D possibly TRBD2 on 5 matching bases. The germline V and J ends were trimmed by 6 bases and 5 bases, with 8 bases remaining between them. The CDR3 length is 10 residues. CDR1 and CDR2 from the germline V gene are DFQATT and SNEGSKA (reference sequence). The CDR3: CSATGNEQYF. The CDR3 DNA reads as TGCAGTGCGACGGGGAACGAGCAGTACTTC.

This clone has just one count. This chain joins TRBV10-3 and TRBJ1-5; weak D call: TRBD1 (6 bases). The germline gives CDR1 ENHRY, CDR2 SYGVKD. The CDR3 contains 16 residues. V lost 5 bases and J lost 0, with 14 bases in between. CDR3 coding DNA: TGTGCCATCAGTACGGGGGGCGCGGATAGCAATCAGCCCCAGCATTTT. Translation gives CAISTGGADSNQPQHF.

The chain combines TRBV7-2 with TRBJ2-2, with D possibly matching TRBD2 (6 bases). V was cut by 3 bases and J by 4 bases, with 21 bases left in between. The CDR3 is 18 amino acids. Germline CDR1 reads SGHTA; CDR2 reads FQGNSA. The CDR3 nucleotides are TGTGCCAGCAGCTTCTTCGGTGGGCGGGGCTACGGCACCGGGGAGCTGTTTTTT. Its translation: CASSFFGGRGYGTGELFF.

The count of this clone is one. The genes are TRBV28 and TRBJ1-2, with D possibly matching TRBD1 (6 bases). The CDR3 sequence is 16 residues long. Germline CDR1 is MDHEN and CDR2 is SYDVKM. V lost 3 bases and J 0 bases, leaving 14 bases between the germline ends. The CDR3 loop reads CASSFSGGRANYGYTF. The CDR3 bases are TGTGCCAGCAGTTTCTCGGGGGGCCGAGCTAACTATGGCTACACCTTC.

This chain uses TRBV13 with TRBJ2-5, with a possible D match to TRBD2 (5 bases). Trimming removed 2 bases from V and 6 bases from J, with 10 bases in between. This CDR3 has 13 amino acids. Germline V lookup: CDR1 PRHDT, CDR2 FYEKMQ (reference sequence). The CDR3 DNA is TGTGCCAGCAGCTTACCACTAGGGAAGACCCAGTACTTC. This sequence encodes CASSLPLGKTQYF.

The chain has TRBV28 and TRBJ2-5; D gene uncertain. CDR1 and CDR2 (germline): MDHEN, SYDVKM. The CDR3 extends over 13 amino acids. Trimming took off 7 bases at V and 1 base at J, with 10 bases between the two ends. The chain's CDR3 is CASNRHPQETQYF. The CDR3 DNA is TGTGCCAGCAATCGACACCCCCAAGAGACCCAGTACTTC.

The chain recombines TRBV5-6 with TRBJ1-4, with 7 bases aligning to TRBD1. V shed 3 bases, J shed 3 bases, and the junction held 5 bases outside the gene matches. Germline CDR1 and CDR2: SGHDT and YYEEEE. The CDR3 has 15 amino acids. CDR3 coding DNA: TGTGCCAGCAGCTATAGGACAGGTTCTAATGAAAAACTGTTTTTT. It translates to CASSYRTGSNEKLFF.

This clone was counted a single time. The rearrangement links TRBV28 to TRBJ2-2; D gene uncertain. Germline assignment: CDR1 MDHEN and CDR2 SYDVKM. This CDR3 spans 15 amino acids. The ends were cut back, 5 bases at V and 3 bases at J, with 13 bases in the middle. CDR3 in amino acids: CASSRLFVDTGELFF. In DNA form, the CDR3 reads TGTGCCAGCAGTCGCCTTTTCGTAGACACCGGGGAGCTGTTTTTT.

The chain employs TRBV5-4 and TRBJ2-5, with a weak D call TRBD1 (6 bases). V gave up 4 bases and J gave up 4 bases, with 11 bases separating them. This CDR3 spans 13 amino acids. Germline values: CDR1 SGHNT, CDR2 YYREEE (reference sequence). This CDR3 is CASSGTRGETQYF. CDR3 nucleotide sequence: TGTGCCAGCAGCGGCACCAGGGGAGAGACCCAGTACTTC.

The chain recombines TRBV15 with TRBJ1-2, with D unclear. V lost 0 bases and J lost 2, with 13 bases in between. Germline V CDR1 and CDR2: LNHNV, YYDKDF (reference sequence). CDR3 length equals 16 residues. The CDR3 reads CATSRDGREGNYGYTF. CDR3 nucleotide sequence: TGTGCCACCAGCAGAGATGGGAGGGAGGGAAACTATGGCTACACCTTC.

This chain uses TRBV28 with TRBJ1-1, with TRBD1 identical over 7 bases. Germline V gene sequence: CDR1 MDHEN, CDR2 SYDVKM. With V trimmed by 6 bases and J by 1 base, 14 bases remained unmatched. This CDR3 comprises 17 residues. The CDR3 bases are TGTGCCAGCAGGAAACACGGACAGGTTAACCCGAACACTGAAGCTTTCTTT. This translates into CASRKHGQVNPNTEAFF.